The subject of this entry is one T cell receptor beta chain. Other DNA sequences of this sample code for an identical CDR3. CDR1 and CDR2 from the germline V gene are SNHLY and FYNNEI. V lost 2 bases to trimming and J lost 2 bases; unmatched junction nucleotides: 2. CDR3 length equals 14 residues. The data derive from a study of shared clonotypes between healthy human individuals. Clones were sequenced by immunoSEQ multiplex PCR, and TCRdb holds only the in-frame ones, with some missing. The sample includes over a million clones, around 97% of them seen just once. This TCR came from a man between 25 and 39 years old in good health. The chain links TRBV2 to TRBJ2-7, with TRBD1 matching over 8 bases. The sample taken for sequencing was naive CD4+ T cells sorted from blood. Subset denoted: CD45RA+ positively selected. CDR3 DNA: TGTGCCAGCAGTGAACAGGGGGCGACCTACGAGCAGTACTTC. Translated, it gives CASSEQGATYEQYF.